This passage covers 15 T cell receptor beta chains from one sample sequenced in a study of T cells in localized non-small cell lung cancer (dated by TCRdb to between 2020 and 2021). Library preparation was by the immunoSEQ multiplex PCR assay. This immuneACCESS table, as held by TCRdb, lists in-frame sequences with V and J called but not all clones. Of the missing ones, under half trace to an unresolved V gene in checked studies; the others have no known cause. Counted in this sample were 30,000 to 45,000 clones; approximately 90% of them appeared once. The biggest ten clones account for about 7.2% of the sample. The sample consisted of peripheral blood, taken before any cancer treatment. Receptors were obtained from a woman aged 40 to 75 with stage I lung adenocarcinoma.

CDR3 region: CASISRIGGSPLHF. The CDR3 region has the DNA TGTGCCAGTATCTCCAGGATTGGGGGTTCACCCCTCCACTTT. The chain carries TRBV19 and TRBJ1-6; possible D gene TRBD1, 5 bases. V lost 7 bases, J lost 9 bases, and 16 bases lay in between. CDR1 and CDR2 from the germline V gene are LNHDA and SQIVND (reference sequence). This CDR3 has 14 residues.

The CDR3 spells CASSDTGGPYEQYF. CDR3 DNA: TGTGCCAGCAGTGATACAGGGGGCCCCTACGAGCAGTACTTC. The V gene is TRBV6-1, the J gene TRBJ2-7; 9 bases are shared with TRBD1. Trimming took 3 bases from V and 2 from J; bases not matched to a gene: 2. The CDR3 contains 14 residues. Germline CDR1 and CDR2: MNHNS and SASEGT.

V is TRBV5-1 and J is TRBJ2-1; 9 positions agree with TRBD2. Germline CDR1 is SGHRS and CDR2 is YFSETQ. CDR3 length equals 16 residues. V shed 2 bases and J 1 base; nucleotides not matched to a gene: 4. CDR3 sequence: CASSFASGVSYNEQFF. CDR3 DNA sequence: TGCGCCAGCAGCTTCGCTAGCGGGGTATCCTACAATGAGCAGTTCTTC.

V usage is TRBV19 and J usage is TRBJ1-1, with no clear D. The CDR3 is 11 amino acids. CDR1 and CDR2 (germline): LNHDA, SQIVND (reference sequence). The V and J ends lost 7 bases and 0 bases respectively, with 3 bases between them. The CDR3 DNA sequence: TGTGCCAGTAACATGAACACTGAAGCTTTCTTT. Encoded protein: CASNMNTEAFF.

J is TRBJ2-6 and V is TRBV6-1; D is undetermined. Germline V lookup: CDR1 MNHNS, CDR2 SASEGT. The V end was cut by 3 bases, the J end by 0 bases, with 6 bases between. This CDR3 comprises 15 residues. This CDR3 reads CASSDGISGANVLTF. DNA of the CDR3: TGTGCCAGCAGTGACGGAATCTCTGGGGCCAACGTCCTGACTTTC.

V and J are TRBV10-3 and TRBJ2-3; D unresolved. Germline V gives CDR1 ENHRY, CDR2 SYGVKD. Trimming cost V 1 base and J 6 bases, with 5 bases left between them. CDR3 size: 12 residues. The DNA of the CDR3 is TGTGCCATCAGTGAGTACAAGGATACGCAGTATTTT. Its translation is CAISEYKDTQYF.

The chain couples TRBV2 to TRBJ1-2; D not resolved. CDR1 is SNHLY and CDR2 is FYNNEI in the germline V gene. V lost 6 bases and J 2 bases, leaving 4 bases between the germline ends. This CDR3 spans 11 amino acids. This CDR3 reads CASRLNYGYTF. CDR3 DNA sequence: TGTGCCAGCAGACTCAACTATGGCTACACCTTC.

V gene TRBV30 combines with J gene TRBJ2-3, with 10 bases aligning to TRBD2. The CDR3 sequence is 13 residues long. Per germline, CDR1 GTSNPN and CDR2 SVGIG (reference sequence). V shed 5 bases and J 6 bases; nucleotides not matched to a gene: 5. The CDR3 reads CAWGAGGQDTQYF. In DNA form, the CDR3 reads TGTGCCTGGGGAGCGGGGGGGCAGGATACGCAGTATTTT.

The J gene is TRBJ2-3, the V gene TRBV5-1, with a weak D call TRBD1 (6 bases). Germline V gene sequence: CDR1 SGHRS, CDR2 YFSETQ. The CDR3 spans 15 residues. The germline V and J ends were trimmed by 4 bases and 0 bases, with 12 bases remaining between them. The CDR3 DNA sequence: TGCGCCAGCAGCGCACGGACAGCTAGCACAGATACGCAGTATTTT. As protein: CASSARTASTDTQYF.

The chain couples TRBV5-1 to TRBJ2-7, with 10 bases aligning to TRBD2. From germline, CDR1 is SGHRS and CDR2 YFSETQ. V lost 3 bases, J lost 2 bases, and 2 bases stayed unmatched. This CDR3 is built from 14 residues. The CDR3 DNA reads as TGCGCCAGCAGCTATACTAGCGGGGCCTACGAGCAGTACTTC. Translated: CASSYTSGAYEQYF.

This rearrangement joins TRBV2 to TRBJ1-5, with D uncertain. The CDR3 runs to 12 residues. Per germline, CDR1 SNHLY and CDR2 FYNNEI. V lost 9 bases and J lost 4, with 10 bases in between. The CDR3 sequence: CASQAGNQPQHF. Here the CDR3 DNA reads TGTGCCAGTCAGGCGGGGAATCAGCCCCAGCATTTT.

The V and J genes are TRBV29-1 and TRBJ2-1, with 9 bases that match TRBD1. V trimming: 8 bases; J trimming: 9 bases; junction bases outside the gene matches: 8. The length of the CDR3 is 12 residues. The germline CDR1 and CDR2 sequences are SQVTM and ANQGSEA. The CDR3 DNA reads as TGCAGCAACCGGGACAGGGATAGTGAGCAGTTCTTC. This codes for CSNRDRDSEQFF.

The chain has TRBV28 and TRBJ1-4; 8 bases agree with TRBD1. CDR3 length: 12 amino acids. V dropped 8 bases and J dropped 7; count of bases not matched to a gene: 3. Germline lookup yields CDR1 MDHEN and CDR2 SYDVKM. For the CDR3, the DNA is TGTGCCAGCCTCGGGACAGGTGAAAAACTGTTTTTT. It translates to CASLGTGEKLFF. The variable domain in full, with the rest retrieved from reference TRBV28 and TRBJ1-4, is DVKVTQSSRYLVKRTGEKVFLECVQDMDHENMFWYRQDPGLGLRLIYFSYDVKMKEKGDIPEGYSVSREKKERFSLILESASTNQTSMYLCASLGTGEKLFFGSGTQLSVL.

V and J are TRBV18 and TRBJ1-6; D ambiguous. This CDR3 region has 15 residues. Trimming pared 3 bases from V and 0 bases from J, leaving 6 bases between. Germline V gene data show CDR1 as KGHSH and CDR2 as LQKENI. CDR3 in amino acids: CASSPSSSYNSPLHF. The CDR3 nucleotides read TGTGCCAGCTCACCTTCGAGCTCCTATAATTCACCCCTCCACTTT.

The DNA for the CDR3 is TGTGCCAGCAGTGACCTAGGACAGGTTGACGGGGAGCTGTTTTTT. Its protein is CASSDLGQVDGELFF. This rearrangement joins TRBV6-1 to TRBJ2-2; 7 positions match TRBD1. Germline lookup yields CDR1 MNHNS and CDR2 SASEGT. The CDR3 has 15 residues. V was clipped by 3 bases and J by 7 bases; unmatched bases: 8.